This TCR beta chain was captured in a study of blood T cell repertoires in COVID-19. At the level of the study: Recovered participants had two consecutive negative NP/OP PCR tests, healthcare professional clearance, or symptom resolution. Acute-phase and convalescent COVID-19 samples originated in the United States, Italy and Spain.

Participants spanned ages about 18 to 90 years and resided in 20 to 30 US areas. Trimming at V came to 4 bases and at J to 11 bases, leaving 6 bases not matched to a gene. This CDR3 comprises 12 residues. The germline CDR1 and CDR2 sequences are SEHNR and FQNEAQ (reference sequence). Assay: immunoSEQ multiplex PCR; the TCRdb copy retains only in-frame clones and omits some. Of roughly 160,000 clones in the sample, around 80% were seen once. The TCR was taken from a woman in her 70s in a cohort exposed to, infected with or recovered from COVID-19 (not recorded which). This chain connects TRBV7-9 to TRBJ1-1, with 8 bases fitting TRBD1. The source material was PBMCs or T cells enriched from blood (not recorded which). CDR3 loop: CASSSQGAKAFF. The CDR3 DNA follows: TGTGCCAGCAGCTCTCAGGGGGCGAAGGCTTTCTTT.